A single sample gave rise to the 8 T cell receptor beta chains below, sequenced in a study of cytomegalovirus exposure and HLA in healthy donors. The PCR used 60 Vbeta and 13 Jbeta primers. Here immunoSEQ multiplex PCR was the method, and the copy in TCRdb shows in-frame clones only, minus some. The sample holds about 120,000 clones, about 76% seen once. The sample was PBMCs. The receptor source for this set is a woman aged 40 to 50 in good health and CMV-seropositive.

V usage is TRBV27 and J usage is TRBJ2-5; 8 nucleotides align to TRBD1. The CDR3 is 14 residues long. Losses at the gene ends were 5 bases for V and 2 bases for J; bases not matched to a gene: 4. CDR1 MNHEY and CDR2 SMNVEV come from the germline V gene (reference sequence). The CDR3 sequence is CASSGNRGQETQYF. CDR3 DNA sequence: TGTGCCAGCAGTGGAAACAGGGGGCAAGAGACCCAGTACTTC.

The chain is built from TRBV5-6 and TRBJ2-4; possibly TRBD2 for D (6 bases). Germline CDR1 and CDR2: SGHDT and YYEEEE. Trimming took 4 bases from V and 6 from J, leaving 14 bases between them. The CDR3 loop spans 14 amino acids. CDR3 DNA sequence: TGTGCCAGCAGCGACCGAACAGCGGGAAACATTCAGTACTTC. It yields the protein CASSDRTAGNIQYF.

This clone was detected only a few times. The chain couples TRBV25-1 to TRBJ2-7, with D uncertain. V lost 4 bases and J 6 bases, leaving 7 bases between the germline ends. Germline loops: CDR1 MGHDK, CDR2 SYGVNS. This CDR3 comprises 11 residues. CDR3 loop: CASSARGEQYF. The CDR3 bases are TGTGCCAGCAGTGCAAGAGGCGAGCAGTACTTC.

The V gene is TRBV9, the J gene TRBJ2-5, with D perhaps TRBD2 (5 bases). This CDR3 spans 15 amino acids. V lost 4 bases, J lost 2 bases, and 15 bases lay in between. Germline assignment: CDR1 SGDLS and CDR2 YYNGEE. DNA for the CDR3: TGTGCCAGCAGCCCACTAGTCGGGATTCAAGAGACCCAGTACTTC. This sequence encodes CASSPLVGIQETQYF.

The rearrangement uses TRBV5-4 and TRBJ2-7; possibly TRBD2 for D (5 bases). This CDR3 region has 12 residues. V was cut by 0 bases and J by 6 bases, with 7 bases left in between. CDR1 and CDR2 from the germline V gene are SGHNT and YYREEE (reference sequence). The CDR3 region is CASSLAAGEQYF. CDR3 coding DNA: TGTGCCAGCAGCTTGGCCGCGGGCGAGCAGTACTTC.

This rearrangement joins TRBV13 to TRBJ1-1, with D uncertain. The CDR3 has 15 amino acids. V was trimmed by 6 bases and J by 5 bases, leaving 19 bases between them. CDR1 PRHDT and CDR2 FYEKMQ come from the germline V gene (reference sequence). The CDR3 loop reads CASRLATSWETEAFF. CDR3 DNA sequence: TGTGCCAGCAGACTAGCTACCTCCTGGGAGACTGAAGCTTTCTTT.

The genes are TRBV30 and TRBJ2-2; the match to TRBD1 covers 9 bases. J gave up 6 bases and V 5 bases, and 7 bases lay outside the gene matches. The CDR3 runs 14 residues. CDR1 and CDR2 (germline): GTSNPN, SVGIG (reference sequence). The CDR3 DNA reads TGTGCCTGGGACCGGGACAGGGCGGCCGGGGAGCTGTTTTTT. It yields the protein CAWDRDRAAGELFF.

This clone appeared a single time. The chain uses TRBV30 and TRBJ1-6, with TRBD1 as a possible D gene (6 bases). This CDR3 has 13 amino acids. Trimming left V 5 bases short and J 2 bases short, with 7 bases between. Germline CDR1 is GTSNPN and CDR2 is SVGIG (reference sequence). The chain's CDR3 is CAWGTTYNSPLHF. The CDR3 DNA follows: TGTGCCTGGGGGACAACCTATAATTCACCCCTCCACTTT.